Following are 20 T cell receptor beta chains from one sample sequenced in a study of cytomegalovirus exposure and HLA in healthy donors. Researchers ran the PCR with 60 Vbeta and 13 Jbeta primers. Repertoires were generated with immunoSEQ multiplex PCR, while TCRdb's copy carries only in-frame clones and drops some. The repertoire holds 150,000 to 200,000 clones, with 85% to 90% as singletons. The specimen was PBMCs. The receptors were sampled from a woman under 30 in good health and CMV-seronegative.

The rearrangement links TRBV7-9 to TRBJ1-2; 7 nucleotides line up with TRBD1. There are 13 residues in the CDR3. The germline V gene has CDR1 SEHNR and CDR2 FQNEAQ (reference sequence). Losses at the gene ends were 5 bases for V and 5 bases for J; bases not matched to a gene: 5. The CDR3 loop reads CASSVEGAYGYTF. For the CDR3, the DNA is TGTGCCAGCAGCGTTGAGGGGGCTTATGGCTACACCTTC.

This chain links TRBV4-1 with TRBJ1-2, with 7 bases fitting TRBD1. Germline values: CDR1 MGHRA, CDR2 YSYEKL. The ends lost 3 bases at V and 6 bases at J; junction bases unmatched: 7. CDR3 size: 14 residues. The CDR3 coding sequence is TGCGCCAGCAGCCAGCCAGGGGGTGGAAATGGCTACACCTTC. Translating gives CASSQPGGGNGYTF.

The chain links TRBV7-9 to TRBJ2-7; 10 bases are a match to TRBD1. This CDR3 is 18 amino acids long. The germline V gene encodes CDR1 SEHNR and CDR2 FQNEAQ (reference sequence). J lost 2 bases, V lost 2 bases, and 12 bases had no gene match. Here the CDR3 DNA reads TGTGCCAGCAGCTTATTTGTAGGGTACGGGACAGGGGCCTACGAGCAGTACTTC. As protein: CASSLFVGYGTGAYEQYF.

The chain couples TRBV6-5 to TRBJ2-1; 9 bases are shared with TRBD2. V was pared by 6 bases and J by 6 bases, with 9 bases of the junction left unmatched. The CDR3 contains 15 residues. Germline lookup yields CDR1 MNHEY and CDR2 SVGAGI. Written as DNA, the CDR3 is TGTGCCAGCAGACGTGCGGGAGGGACATCCAATGAGCAGTTCTTC. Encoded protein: CASRRAGGTSNEQFF.

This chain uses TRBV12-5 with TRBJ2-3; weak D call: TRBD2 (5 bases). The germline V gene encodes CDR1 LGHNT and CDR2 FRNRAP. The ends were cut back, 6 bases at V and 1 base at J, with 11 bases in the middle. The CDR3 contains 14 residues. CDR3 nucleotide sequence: TGTGCTAGTGGGGCGGGCCAACGCACAGATACGCAGTATTTT. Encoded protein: CASGAGQRTDTQYF.

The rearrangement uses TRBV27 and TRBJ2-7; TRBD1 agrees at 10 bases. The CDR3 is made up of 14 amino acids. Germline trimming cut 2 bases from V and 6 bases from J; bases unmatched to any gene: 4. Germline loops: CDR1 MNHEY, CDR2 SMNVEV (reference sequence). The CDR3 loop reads CASSLGGTGAEQYF. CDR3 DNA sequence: TGTGCCAGCAGTTTAGGAGGGACAGGGGCCGAGCAGTACTTC.

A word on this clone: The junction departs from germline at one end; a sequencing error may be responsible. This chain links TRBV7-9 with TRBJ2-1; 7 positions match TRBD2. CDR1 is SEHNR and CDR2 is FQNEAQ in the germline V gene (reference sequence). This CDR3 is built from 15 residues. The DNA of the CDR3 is TGTTCCAGCAGCGATTCCGGAACTAGCGCTGTTGAGCAGTTCTTC. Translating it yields CSSSDSGTSAVEQFF.

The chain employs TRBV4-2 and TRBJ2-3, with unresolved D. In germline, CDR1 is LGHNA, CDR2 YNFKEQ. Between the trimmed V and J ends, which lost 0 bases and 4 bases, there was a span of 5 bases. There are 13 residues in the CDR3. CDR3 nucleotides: TGTGCCAGCAGCCAAGAGAGGCCAGATACGCAGTATTTT. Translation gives CASSQERPDTQYF.

CDR3 amino acids: CASSLGMEPQHF. CDR3 nucleotide sequence: TGTGCCTCGAGCCTCGGTATGGAGCCCCAGCATTTT. The chain carries TRBV2 and TRBJ1-5; D unresolved. CDR1 is SNHLY, CDR2 FYNNEI, per germline. CDR3 length equals 12 residues. Trimming stripped 11 bases from V and 8 bases from J, with 16 bases between.

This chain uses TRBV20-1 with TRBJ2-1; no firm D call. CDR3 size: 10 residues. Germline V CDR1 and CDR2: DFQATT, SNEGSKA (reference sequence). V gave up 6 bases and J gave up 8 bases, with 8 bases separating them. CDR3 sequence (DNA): TGCAGTGCAGTTAGCTATGAGCAGTTCTTC. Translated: CSAVSYEQFF.

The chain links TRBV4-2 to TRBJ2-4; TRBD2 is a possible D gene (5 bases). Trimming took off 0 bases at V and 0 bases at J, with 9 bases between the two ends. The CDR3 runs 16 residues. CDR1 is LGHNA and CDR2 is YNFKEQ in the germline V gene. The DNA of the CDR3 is TGTGCCAGCAGCCAAGAGAGCGGAAAAGCCAAAAACATTCAGTACTTC. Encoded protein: CASSQESGKAKNIQYF.

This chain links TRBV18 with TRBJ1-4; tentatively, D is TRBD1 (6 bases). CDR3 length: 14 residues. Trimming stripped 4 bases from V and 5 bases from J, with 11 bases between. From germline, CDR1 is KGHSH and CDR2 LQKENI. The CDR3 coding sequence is TGTGCCAGCTCACGGGCAGGGGCGAATGAAAAACTGTTTTTT. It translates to CASSRAGANEKLFF.

The CDR3 DNA reads as TGTGCCAGCAGTTCCCCTGGACAGGGGGCTGAAAAACTGTTTTTT. Translation gives CASSSPGQGAEKLFF. V is TRBV28 and J is TRBJ1-4, with TRBD1 matching over 11 bases. Looked up from germline, CDR1 is MDHEN and CDR2 is SYDVKM. V trimming: 4 bases; J trimming: 7 bases; junction bases outside the gene matches: 5. The CDR3 has 15 amino acids.

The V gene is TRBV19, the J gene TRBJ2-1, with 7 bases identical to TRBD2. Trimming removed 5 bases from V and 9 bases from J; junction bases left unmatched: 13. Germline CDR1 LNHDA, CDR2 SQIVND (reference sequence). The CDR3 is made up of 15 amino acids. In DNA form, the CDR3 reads TGTGCCAGTAGTTCCTCCCCCGGACTAGTAGGTGAGCAGTTCTTC. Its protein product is CASSSSPGLVGEQFF.

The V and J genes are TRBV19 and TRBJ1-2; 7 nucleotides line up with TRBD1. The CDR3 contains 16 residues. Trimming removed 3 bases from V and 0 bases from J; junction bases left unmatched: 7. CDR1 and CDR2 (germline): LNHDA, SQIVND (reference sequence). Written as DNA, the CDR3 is TGTGCCAGTAGTATTCACCGGGACAGAACTAACTATGGCTACACCTTC. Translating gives CASSIHRDRTNYGYTF.

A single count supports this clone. The CDR3 bases are TGTGCCAGCAAGACAGGGGCCCTAACCCCTTACAATGAGCAGTTCTTC. Encoded protein: CASKTGALTPYNEQFF. The rearrangement links TRBV5-6 to TRBJ2-1; 8 bases map to TRBD1. V gave up 6 bases and J gave up 4 bases; unmatched junction bases: 12. CDR1 is SGHDT, CDR2 YYEEEE, per germline. There are 16 residues in the CDR3.

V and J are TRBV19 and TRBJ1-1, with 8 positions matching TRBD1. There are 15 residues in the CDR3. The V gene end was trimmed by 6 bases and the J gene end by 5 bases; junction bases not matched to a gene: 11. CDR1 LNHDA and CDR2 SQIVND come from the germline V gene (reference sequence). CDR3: CASRWAGTGYTEAFF. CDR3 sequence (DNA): TGTGCCAGTAGGTGGGCCGGGACAGGATATACTGAAGCTTTCTTT. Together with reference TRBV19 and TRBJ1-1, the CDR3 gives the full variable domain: DGGITQSPKYLFRKEGQNVTLSCEQNLNHDAMYWYRQDPGQGLRLIYYSQIVNDFQKGDIAEGYSVSREKKESFPLTVTSAQKNPTAFYLCASRWAGTGYTEAFFGQGTRLTVV.

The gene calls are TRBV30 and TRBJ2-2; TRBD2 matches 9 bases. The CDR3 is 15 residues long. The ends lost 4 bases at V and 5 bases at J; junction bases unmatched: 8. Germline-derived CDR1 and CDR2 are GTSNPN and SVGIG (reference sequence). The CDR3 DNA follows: TGTGCCTGGAACCGGGGGACTAGCCAAACCGGGGAGCTGTTTTTT. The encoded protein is CAWNRGTSQTGELFF.

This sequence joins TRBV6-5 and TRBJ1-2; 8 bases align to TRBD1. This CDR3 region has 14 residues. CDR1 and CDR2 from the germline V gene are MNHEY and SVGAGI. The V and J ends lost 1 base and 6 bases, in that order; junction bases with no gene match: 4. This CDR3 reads CASSYLQGENGYTF. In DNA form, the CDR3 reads TGTGCCAGCAGTTACTTACAGGGGGAAAATGGCTACACCTTC.

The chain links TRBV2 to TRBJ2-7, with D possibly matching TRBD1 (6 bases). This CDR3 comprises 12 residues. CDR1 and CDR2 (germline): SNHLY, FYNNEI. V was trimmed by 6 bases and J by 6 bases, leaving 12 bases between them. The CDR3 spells CASRPTGPEQYF. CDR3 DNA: TGTGCCAGCAGACCTACAGGGCCCGAGCAGTACTTC.